One sample yielded the 23 T cell receptor beta chains listed below, sequenced in a study of T cells in Graves' hyperthyroidism and ophthalmopathy. Authors of the study amplified TCR beta CDR3 regions from RNA transcripts. The TCR CDR3 was amplified in a first-round RT-PCR using the HTBI primer set. MiXCR, run by TCRdb on the multiplex PCR reads, gives a single entry per CDR3 protein. Of 500,000 to 750,000 distinct CDR3 sequences in the sample, around 45% are singletons; the top ten hold around 8%. Sequenced sample: peripheral blood or thyroid tissue (not recorded which). The receptor source for this set is a young woman with Graves' hyperthyroidism.

This clonotype showed up just a few times. V and J are TRBV20-1 and TRBJ1-4; TRBD1 matches at 7 bases. The CDR3 totals 8 residues. After removal of 7 bases from V and 17 bases from J, the junction contained 4 bases not matched to a gene. The germline gives CDR1 DFQATT, CDR2 SNEGSKA (reference sequence). This chain's CDR3 is CSGEGGFF. DNA of the CDR3: TGCAGTGGGGAAGGGGGCTTTTTT.

There are a few counts of this clonotype. Given a much more abundant clone one base away, this may be a read error. The V call is TRBV20-1, the J call TRBJ1-1; weak D call: TRBD1 (5 bases). This CDR3 is built from 13 residues. Looked up from germline, CDR1 is DFQATT and CDR2 is SNEGSKA (reference sequence). V was cut by 6 bases and J by 5 bases, with 16 bases left in between. The CDR3 sequence is CSAKGSHPTEAFF. CDR3 coding DNA: TGCAGTGCCAAGGGGAGCCACCCGACTGAAGCTTTCTTT.

The rearrangement links TRBV12-3 or TRBV12-4 to TRBJ2-2, with D possibly matching TRBD2 (7 bases). V was cut by 3 bases and J by 7 bases, with 12 bases left in between. The CDR3 is 14 amino acids. CDR3 coding DNA: TGTGCCAGCAGTTTGGTGGGAGGGGGCGGGGAGCTGTTTTTT. It yields the protein CASSLVGGGGELFF.

Turning to this clonotype: One end of the junction does not line up with germline, which may come from a read error. This chain joins TRBV6-1 and TRBJ1-6; TRBD1 matches at 7 bases. CDR3 size: 14 residues. Looked up from germline, CDR1 is MNHNS and CDR2 is SASEGT. The CDR3 here is CASRREGARSPLHF. CDR3 nucleotides: TGCGCCAGCAGACGGGAGGGGGCGCGGTCACCCCTCCACTTT.

The rearrangement uses TRBV25-1 and TRBJ2-1; a possible D gene is TRBD1 (5 bases). Trimming pared 0 bases from V and 2 bases from J, leaving 14 bases between. This CDR3 has 17 residues. Germline loops: CDR1 MGHDK, CDR2 SYGVNS. In DNA, the CDR3 is TGTGCCAGCAGTGAATACGGTAGGGGCAGGACCTACAATGAGCAGTTCTTC. Residues: CASSEYGRGRTYNEQFF.

This clonotype has ten or more counts. The chain uses TRBV5-1 and TRBJ2-2; TRBD1 or TRBD2 may be the D gene (5 bases each). This CDR3 has 17 amino acids. Between the trimmed V and J ends, which lost 2 bases and 4 bases, there was a span of 18 bases. From germline, CDR1 is SGHRS and CDR2 YFSETQ. The CDR3 protein is CASSLSAALGVTGELFF. Written as DNA, the CDR3 is TGCGCCAGCAGCTTATCCGCCGCACTAGGGGTCACCGGGGAGCTGTTTTTT.

V and J are TRBV20-1 and TRBJ1-1; possibly TRBD1 for D (5 bases). Germline V gives CDR1 DFQATT, CDR2 SNEGSKA (reference sequence). V was pared by 5 bases and J by 8 bases, with 12 bases between. The CDR3 contains 11 residues. CDR3 sequence reads: CSAGPGGEAFF. The CDR3 region has the DNA TGCAGTGCTGGACCGGGGGGAGAAGCTTTCTTT.

The V call is TRBV15, the J call TRBJ2-7, with 9 bases matching TRBD1. The ends lost 4 bases at V and 1 base at J; junction bases unmatched: 2. Per germline, CDR1 LNHNV and CDR2 YYDKDF (reference sequence). The CDR3 contains 14 residues. The CDR3 DNA reads TGTGCCACCAGCACAGGACAGGGGTCCTACGAGCAGTACTTC. Translated: CATSTGQGSYEQYF.

The V call is TRBV18, the J call TRBJ2-5; D is perhaps TRBD1 (6 bases). The CDR3 is 15 residues long. CDR1 and CDR2 (germline): KGHSH, LQKENI. Trimming stripped 6 bases from V and 5 bases from J, with 19 bases between. This CDR3 is CASSRTALNVETQYF. CDR3 nucleotide sequence: TGTGCCAGCTCCCGGACAGCCCTGAATGTGGAGACCCAGTACTTC.

This clonotype was seen many times. The chain combines TRBV20-1 with TRBJ2-2; D might be TRBD1 or TRBD2, each matching 5 bases. Trimming pared 5 bases from V and 7 bases from J, leaving 14 bases between. In germline, CDR1 is DFQATT, CDR2 SNEGSKA (reference sequence). This CDR3 is built from 13 residues. The CDR3 DNA sequence: TGCAGTGCTCCCGAGGGGATAGGCGGGGAGCTGTTTTTT. Amino acid sequence: CSAPEGIGGELFF.

The chain carries TRBV19 and TRBJ1-2; 7 bases are shared with TRBD1. Germline trimming cut 2 bases from V and 12 bases from J; bases unmatched to any gene: 6. CDR1 LNHDA and CDR2 SQIVND come from the germline V gene (reference sequence). The CDR3 extends over 12 amino acids. This CDR3 is CASSILGTDDTF. The CDR3 bases are TGTGCCAGTAGTATATTGGGGACAGACGACACCTTC.

The chain carries TRBV4-1 and TRBJ1-5, with TRBD1 as a possible D gene (5 bases). The CDR3 is 16 residues long. The V and J ends lost 0 bases and 7 bases respectively, with 16 bases between them. Germline V lookup: CDR1 MGHRA, CDR2 YSYEKL. The CDR3 coding sequence is TGCGCCAGCAGCCAAGATAGGAAGAGGGGTCAACAGCCCCAGCATTTT. Translation: CASSQDRKRGQQPQHF.

This clonotype was detected many times. The chain joins TRBV14 to TRBJ1-2; D remains unclear. The CDR3 extends over 14 amino acids. V lost 2 bases and J lost 4, with 11 bases in between. Germline V lookup: CDR1 SGHDN, CDR2 FVKESK. The CDR3: CASSQIGPGYGYTF. The DNA for the CDR3 is TGTGCCAGCAGCCAAATAGGTCCGGGCTATGGCTACACCTTC.

This clonotype showed up many times. This chain links TRBV25-1 with TRBJ1-1; D unresolved. V shed 3 bases and J shed 6 bases, with 17 bases lying between them. CDR1 is MGHDK, CDR2 SYGVNS, per germline. The CDR3 extends over 15 amino acids. DNA of the CDR3: TGTGCCAGCAGTGATGATTCGCCAGCCTCCTCTGAAGCTTTCTTT. Protein product: CASSDDSPASSEAFF.

The chain couples TRBV15 to TRBJ1-2; 8 nucleotides agree with TRBD1. The V gene's germline CDR1 is LNHNV and CDR2 YYDKDF (reference sequence). There are 16 residues in the CDR3. With 2 bases clipped from V and 0 bases from J, the junction kept 5 bases outside the gene matches. CDR3 coding DNA: TGTGCCACCAGCAGATCGACAGGGGACCCTAACTATGGCTACACCTTC. Amino acids: CATSRSTGDPNYGYTF. Using reference TRBV15 and TRBJ1-2 for the parts outside the CDR3, the full variable domain is DAMVIQNPRYQVTQFGKPVTLSCSQTLNHNVMYWYQQKSSQAPKLLFHYYDKDFNNEADTPDNFQSRRPNTSFCFLDIRSPGLGDTAMYLCATSRSTGDPNYGYTFGSGTRLTVV.

At least ten counts were recorded for this clonotype. The chain links TRBV15 to TRBJ2-7; D could derive from TRBD1 or TRBD2 (5 bases each). The germline V gene has CDR1 LNHNV and CDR2 YYDKDF (reference sequence). The germline V and J ends were trimmed by 3 bases and 7 bases, with 13 bases remaining between them. This CDR3 is 13 amino acids long. The CDR3 loop reads CATSSGTLSEQYF. Here the CDR3 DNA reads TGTGCCACCAGCAGCGGGACCCTTTCTGAGCAGTACTTC.

This clonotype was counted a single time. This rearrangement joins TRBV7-6 to TRBJ2-7, with 7 bases fitting TRBD1. V dropped 5 bases and J dropped 2; count of bases not matched to a gene: 9. Germline lookup yields CDR1 SGHVS and CDR2 FNYEAQ. The CDR3 length is 15 residues. This CDR3 is CASSRGTDSTYEQYF. CDR3 DNA sequence: TGTGCCAGCAGCAGGGGGACAGATTCTACCTACGAGCAGTACTTC.

The chain employs TRBV15 and TRBJ2-7; 9 bases agree with TRBD1. Looked up from germline, CDR1 is LNHNV and CDR2 is YYDKDF (reference sequence). V lost 4 bases, J lost 3 bases, and 4 bases stayed unmatched. This CDR3 is 14 amino acids long. The CDR3 here is CATSTGTGNYEQYF. Written as DNA, the CDR3 is TGTGCCACCAGCACCGGGACAGGGAACTACGAGCAGTACTTC.

Remarks on this clonotype: This sequence may be a read error, since a much larger clone differs from it by one base. This chain uses TRBV4-3 with TRBJ2-7; D is undetermined. The V gene's germline CDR1 is LGHNA and CDR2 YSLEER. CDR3 length: 13 amino acids. V was clipped by 0 bases and J by 4 bases, with 7 bases between them. The CDR3 region is CASSQDSRYEQYF. CDR3 bases: TGCGCCAGCAGCCAAGATTCGAGGTACGAGCAGTACTTC.

The V and J genes are TRBV6-5 and TRBJ2-7; maybe TRBD2 (6 bases). Germline assignment: CDR1 MNHEY and CDR2 SVGAGI. Trimming took 4 bases from V and 6 from J, leaving 13 bases between them. The CDR3 runs to 13 residues. DNA of the CDR3: TGTGCCAGCAGTTTAGCCCGGGAGAGCGAGCAGTACTTC. It is translated as CASSLARESEQYF.

In its sample, this clonotype was seen many times. The genes are TRBV7-3 and TRBJ2-5, with D possibly being TRBD2 (5 bases). The V and J ends lost 5 bases and 5 bases respectively, with 15 bases between them. The CDR3 totals 14 residues. Germline CDR1 reads SGHTA; CDR2 reads FQGTGA. CDR3 DNA sequence: TGTGCCAGCAGCGAAGACGGGATGGTGGAGACCCAGTACTTC. The encoded protein is CASSEDGMVETQYF. The entire variable domain, with the rest obtained from reference TRBV7-3 and TRBJ2-5, is as follows: GAGVSQTPSNKVTEKGKYVELRCDPISGHTALYWYRQSLGQGPEFLIYFQGTGAADDSGLPNDRFFAVRPEGSVSTLKIQRTERGDSAVYLCASSEDGMVETQYFGPGTRLLVL.

About this clonotype itself: At one of its ends the junction is not consistent with the germline gene, which may arise from a read error. This sequence joins TRBV20-1 and TRBJ2-6; D is perhaps TRBD2 (6 bases). Per the germline V gene, CDR1 is DFQATT and CDR2 is SNEGSKA (reference sequence). The CDR3 totals 10 residues. CDR3 region: CSARPLSGGF. The CDR3 bases are TGCAGTGCTAGACCCCTTAGCGGCGGGTTC.

This clonotype came up many times. The V gene is TRBV6-1, the J gene TRBJ2-7; the match to TRBD1 covers 7 bases. Per germline, CDR1 MNHNS and CDR2 SASEGT. Unmatched junction bases numbered 5, after V lost 10 bases and J lost 2 bases. This CDR3 spans 12 amino acids. CDR3 in amino acids: CATDRVAYEQYF. CDR3 sequence (DNA): TGTGCCACCGACAGGGTAGCCTACGAGCAGTACTTC.